This T cell receptor beta chain was identified in a study of early T cells in non-severe SARS-CoV-2 infection. On the study more broadly: Bulk RNA from unsorted whole blood was sequenced; chains were unpaired. Notes on the study in general: Sequences matched to VDJdb favored anti-spike CD8 responses, while private and CD4 specificities were missed.

This clonotype has just a few counts. The antigen is undetermined. Researchers tagged individual cDNA molecules with unique molecular identifiers. MiXCR, run by TCRdb on the 5' RACE reads, gives a single entry per CDR3 protein. The table records 60,000 to 65,000 distinct CDR3 sequences, less than 9.5% of them present only once. Sequenced material: whole blood, taken at baseline. The sequence came from an adult who was a healthcare worker with PCR-confirmed SARS-CoV-2 infection or an uninfected control (not recorded which).

This CDR3 reads CASTDTGQGTYNEQFF. CDR3 DNA sequence: TGTGCCAGTACCGATACGGGACAGGGGACCTACAATGAGCAGTTCTTC. V usage is TRBV19 and J usage is TRBJ2-1; 10 nucleotides line up with TRBD1. There are 16 residues in the CDR3. The germline V gene encodes CDR1 LNHDA and CDR2 SQIVND (reference sequence). J lost 2 bases, V lost 7 bases, and 8 bases had no gene match.